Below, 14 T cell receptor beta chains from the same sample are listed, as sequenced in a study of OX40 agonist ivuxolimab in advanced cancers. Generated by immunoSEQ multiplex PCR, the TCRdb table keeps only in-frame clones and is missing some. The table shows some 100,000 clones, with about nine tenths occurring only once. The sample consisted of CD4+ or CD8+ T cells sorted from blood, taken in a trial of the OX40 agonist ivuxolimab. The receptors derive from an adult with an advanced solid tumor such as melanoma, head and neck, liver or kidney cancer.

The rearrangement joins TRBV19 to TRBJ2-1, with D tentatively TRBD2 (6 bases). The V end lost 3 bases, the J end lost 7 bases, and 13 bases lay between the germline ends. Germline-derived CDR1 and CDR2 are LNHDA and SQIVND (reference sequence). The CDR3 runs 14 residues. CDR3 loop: CASSMFLTRNEQFF. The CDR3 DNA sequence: TGTGCCAGTAGTATGTTTCTGACTAGGAATGAGCAGTTCTTC.

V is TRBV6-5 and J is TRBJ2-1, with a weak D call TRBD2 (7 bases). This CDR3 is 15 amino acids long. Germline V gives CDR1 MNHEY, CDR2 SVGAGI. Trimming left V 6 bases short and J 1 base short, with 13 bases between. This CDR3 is CASRGRGTSYNEQFF. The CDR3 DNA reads TGTGCCAGCAGGGGGAGGGGGACATCCTACAATGAGCAGTTCTTC.

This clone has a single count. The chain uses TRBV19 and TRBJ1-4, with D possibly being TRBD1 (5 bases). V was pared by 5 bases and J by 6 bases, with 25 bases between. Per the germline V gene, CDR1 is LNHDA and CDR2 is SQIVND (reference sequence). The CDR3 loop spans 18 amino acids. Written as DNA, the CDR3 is TGTGCCAGTAGTGTACGACGGGACTCTCGACCTACGGATGAAAAACTGTTTTTT. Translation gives CASSVRRDSRPTDEKLFF. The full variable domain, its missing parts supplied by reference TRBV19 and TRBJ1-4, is DGGITQSPKYLFRKEGQNVTLSCEQNLNHDAMYWYRQDPGQGLRLIYYSQIVNDFQKGDIAEGYSVSREKKESFPLTVTSAQKNPTAFYLCASSVRRDSRPTDEKLFFGSGTQLSVL.

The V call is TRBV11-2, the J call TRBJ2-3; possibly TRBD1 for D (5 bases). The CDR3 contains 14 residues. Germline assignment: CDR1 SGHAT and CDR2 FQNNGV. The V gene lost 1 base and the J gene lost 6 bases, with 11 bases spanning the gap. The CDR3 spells CASSLAFRADTQYF. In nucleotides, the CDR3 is TGTGCCAGCAGCTTAGCGTTCAGGGCGGATACGCAGTATTTT.

The CDR3 sequence is CASSLLAGGSSYEQYF. In DNA, the CDR3 is TGTGCCAGCAGCTTATTAGCGGGAGGGAGCTCCTACGAGCAGTACTTC. The chain carries TRBV7-9 and TRBJ2-7, with 11 bases matching TRBD2. J was trimmed by 0 bases and V by 2 bases; bases with no gene match: 3. The CDR3 spans 16 residues. The germline V gene has CDR1 SEHNR and CDR2 FQNEAQ (reference sequence).

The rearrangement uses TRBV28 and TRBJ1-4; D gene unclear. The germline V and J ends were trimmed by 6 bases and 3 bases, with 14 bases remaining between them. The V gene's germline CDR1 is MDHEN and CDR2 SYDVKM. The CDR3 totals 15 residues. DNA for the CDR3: TGTGCCAGCAGCCCCCGACTGCTTCCTAATGAAAAACTGTTTTTT. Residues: CASSPRLLPNEKLFF. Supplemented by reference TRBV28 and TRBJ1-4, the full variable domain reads DVKVTQSSRYLVKRTGEKVFLECVQDMDHENMFWYRQDPGLGLRLIYFSYDVKMKEKGDIPEGYSVSREKKERFSLILESASTNQTSMYLCASSPRLLPNEKLFFGSGTQLSVL.

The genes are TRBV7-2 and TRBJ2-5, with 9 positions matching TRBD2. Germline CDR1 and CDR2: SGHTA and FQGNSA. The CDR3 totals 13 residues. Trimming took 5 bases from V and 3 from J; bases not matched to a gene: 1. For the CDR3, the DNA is TGTGCCAGCAGCCCTAGCGGGGAAGAGACCCAGTACTTC. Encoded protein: CASSPSGEETQYF.

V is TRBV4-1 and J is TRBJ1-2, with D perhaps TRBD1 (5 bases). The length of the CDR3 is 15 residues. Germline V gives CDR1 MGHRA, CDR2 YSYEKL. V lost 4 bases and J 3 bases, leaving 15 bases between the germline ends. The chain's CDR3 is CASSPREGVDYGYTF. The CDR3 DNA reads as TGCGCCAGCAGCCCTAGGGAAGGGGTCGACTATGGCTACACCTTC.

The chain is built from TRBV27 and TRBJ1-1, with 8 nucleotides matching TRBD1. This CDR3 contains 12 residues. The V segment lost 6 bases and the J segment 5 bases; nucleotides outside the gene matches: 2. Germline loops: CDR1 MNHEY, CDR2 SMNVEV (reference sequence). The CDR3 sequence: CASRRTGTEAFF. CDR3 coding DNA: TGTGCCAGCAGAAGGACAGGGACTGAAGCTTTCTTT.

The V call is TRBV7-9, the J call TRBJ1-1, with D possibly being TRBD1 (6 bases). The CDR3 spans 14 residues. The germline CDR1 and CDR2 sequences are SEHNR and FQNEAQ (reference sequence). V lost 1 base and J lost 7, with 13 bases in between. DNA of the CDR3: TGTGCCAGCAGCTTAGAGATGGGGGCCCTTGAAGCTTTCTTT. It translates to CASSLEMGALEAFF.

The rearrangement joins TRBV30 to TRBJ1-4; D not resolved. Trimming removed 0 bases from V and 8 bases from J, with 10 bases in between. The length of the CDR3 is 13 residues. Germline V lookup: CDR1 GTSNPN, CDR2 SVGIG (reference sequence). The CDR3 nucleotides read TGTGCCTGGAGTGTAGTAGGGATCGAAAAACTGTTTTTT. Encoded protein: CAWSVVGIEKLFF. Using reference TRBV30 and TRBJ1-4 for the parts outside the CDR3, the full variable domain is SQTIHQWPATLVQPVGSPLSLECTVEGTSNPNLYWYRQAAGRGLQLLFYSVGIGQISSEVPQNLSASRPQDRQFILSSKKLLLSDSGFYLCAWSVVGIEKLFFGSGTQLSVL.

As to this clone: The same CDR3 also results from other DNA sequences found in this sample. The CDR3 DNA reads TGTGCCAGCAGTGAAGCCACGCTGGGCGAGCAGTACTTC. Protein product: CASSEATLGEQYF. The J gene is TRBJ2-7, the V gene TRBV6-1, with no clear D. Deletions cut 0 bases from V and 6 bases from J, with 9 bases between. CDR1 and CDR2 (germline): MNHNS, SASEGT. The CDR3 sequence is 13 residues long.

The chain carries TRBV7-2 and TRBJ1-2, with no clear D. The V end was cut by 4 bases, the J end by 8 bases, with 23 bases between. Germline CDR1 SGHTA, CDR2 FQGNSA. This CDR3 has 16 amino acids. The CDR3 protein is CASSYNRAPRSAGYTF. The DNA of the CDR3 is TGTGCCAGCAGCTACAACCGGGCCCCTCGGTCAGCAGGCTACACCTTC.

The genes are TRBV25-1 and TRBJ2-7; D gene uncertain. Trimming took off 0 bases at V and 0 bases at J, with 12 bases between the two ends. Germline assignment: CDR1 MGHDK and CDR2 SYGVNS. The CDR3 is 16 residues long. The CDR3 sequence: CASSEYGRKSSYEQYF. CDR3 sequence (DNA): TGTGCCAGCAGTGAATATGGGCGGAAGAGCTCCTACGAGCAGTACTTC.